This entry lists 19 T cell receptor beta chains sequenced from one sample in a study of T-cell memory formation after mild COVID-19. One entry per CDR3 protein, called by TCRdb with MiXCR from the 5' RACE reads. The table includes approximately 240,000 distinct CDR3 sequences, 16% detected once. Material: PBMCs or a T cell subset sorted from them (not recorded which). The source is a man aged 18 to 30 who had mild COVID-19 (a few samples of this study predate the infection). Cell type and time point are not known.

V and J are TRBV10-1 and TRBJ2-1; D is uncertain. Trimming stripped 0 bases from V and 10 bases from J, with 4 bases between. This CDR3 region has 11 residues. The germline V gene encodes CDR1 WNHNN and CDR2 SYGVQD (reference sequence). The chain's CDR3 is CASSESREQFF. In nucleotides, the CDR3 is TGCGCCAGCAGTGAGTCGAGGGAGCAGTTCTTC.

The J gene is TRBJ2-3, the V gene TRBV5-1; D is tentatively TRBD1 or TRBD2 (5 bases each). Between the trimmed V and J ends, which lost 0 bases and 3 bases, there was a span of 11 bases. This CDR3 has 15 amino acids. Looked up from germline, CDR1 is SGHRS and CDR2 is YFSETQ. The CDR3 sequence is CASSLGGDGTDTQYF. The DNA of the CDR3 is TGCGCCAGCAGCTTGGGAGGGGATGGGACAGATACGCAGTATTTT.

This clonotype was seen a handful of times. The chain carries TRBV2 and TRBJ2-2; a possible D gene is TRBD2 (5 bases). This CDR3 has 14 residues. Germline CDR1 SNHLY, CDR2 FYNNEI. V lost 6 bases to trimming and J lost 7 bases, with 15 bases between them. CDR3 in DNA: TGTGCCAGCAGATTGGAGGTGGTGGACGGGGAGCTGTTTTTT. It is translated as CASRLEVVDGELFF.

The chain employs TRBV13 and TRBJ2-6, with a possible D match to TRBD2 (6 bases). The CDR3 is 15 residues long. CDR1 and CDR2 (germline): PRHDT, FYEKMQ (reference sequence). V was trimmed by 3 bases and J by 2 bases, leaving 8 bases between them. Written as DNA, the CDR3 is TGTGCCAGCAGCTTCGGGGGTACTGGGGCCAACGTCCTGACTTTC. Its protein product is CASSFGGTGANVLTF. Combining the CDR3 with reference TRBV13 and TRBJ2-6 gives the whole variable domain AAGVIQSPRHLIKEKRETATLKCYPIPRHDTVYWYQQGPGQDPQFLISFYEKMQSDKGSIPDRFSAQQFSDYHSELNMSSLELGDSALYFCASSFGGTGANVLTFGAGSRLTVL.

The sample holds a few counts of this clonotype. DNA for the CDR3: TGTGCCAGCAGTGAACTTCGGGGATGGGAAGCTTTCTTT. It codes for CASSELRGWEAFF. The chain links TRBV6-1 to TRBJ1-1; D call uncertain. V was pared by 2 bases and J by 8 bases, with 12 bases between. Germline loops: CDR1 MNHNS, CDR2 SASEGT. This CDR3 is 13 amino acids long.

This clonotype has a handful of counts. This CDR3 is CASSLGLANTEAFF. DNA of the CDR3: TGTGCCAGCAGCCTGGGACTCGCAAACACTGAAGCTTTCTTT. This chain links TRBV7-2 with TRBJ1-1; TRBD1 might be the D (5 bases). CDR3 size: 14 residues. V was cut by 5 bases and J by 2 bases, with 12 bases left in between. Germline V gene lookup returns CDR1 SGHTA and CDR2 FQGNSA.

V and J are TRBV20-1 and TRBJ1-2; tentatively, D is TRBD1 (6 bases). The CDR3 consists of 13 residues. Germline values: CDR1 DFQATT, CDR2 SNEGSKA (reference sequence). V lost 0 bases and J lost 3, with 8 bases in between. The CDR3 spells CSAREQGYYGYTF. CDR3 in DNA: TGCAGTGCTAGAGAACAGGGTTACTATGGCTACACCTTC.

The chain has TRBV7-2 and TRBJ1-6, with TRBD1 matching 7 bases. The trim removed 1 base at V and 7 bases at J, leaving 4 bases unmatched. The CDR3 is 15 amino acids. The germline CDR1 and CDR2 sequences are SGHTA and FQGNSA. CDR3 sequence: CASSLVSGGNSPLHF. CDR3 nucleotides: TGTGCCAGCAGCTTAGTTTCAGGGGGGAATTCACCCCTCCACTTT.

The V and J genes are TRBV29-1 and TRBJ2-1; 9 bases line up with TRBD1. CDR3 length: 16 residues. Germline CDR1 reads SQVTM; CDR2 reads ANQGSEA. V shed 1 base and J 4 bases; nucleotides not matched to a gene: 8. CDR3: CSVEVSGTGRYNEQFF. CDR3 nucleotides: TGCAGCGTTGAAGTATCCGGGACAGGGAGATACAATGAGCAGTTCTTC.

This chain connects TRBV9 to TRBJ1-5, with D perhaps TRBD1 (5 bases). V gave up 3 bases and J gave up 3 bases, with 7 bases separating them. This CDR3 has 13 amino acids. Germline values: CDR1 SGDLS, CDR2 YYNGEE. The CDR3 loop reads CASSDGTNQPQHF. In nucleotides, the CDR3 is TGTGCCAGCAGCGATGGGACCAATCAGCCCCAGCATTTT.

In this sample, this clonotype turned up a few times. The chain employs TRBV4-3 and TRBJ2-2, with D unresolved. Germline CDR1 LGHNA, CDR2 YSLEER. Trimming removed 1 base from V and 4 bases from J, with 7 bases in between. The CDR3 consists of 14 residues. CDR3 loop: CASSQGGATGELFF. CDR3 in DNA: TGCGCCAGCAGCCAAGGTGGAGCCACCGGGGAGCTGTTTTTT.

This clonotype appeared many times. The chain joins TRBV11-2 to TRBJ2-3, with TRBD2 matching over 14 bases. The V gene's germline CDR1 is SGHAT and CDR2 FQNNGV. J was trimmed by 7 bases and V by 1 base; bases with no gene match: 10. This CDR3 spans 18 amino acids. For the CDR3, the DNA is TGTGCCAGCAGCTTAGGGGGACTAGCGGGGGCCCCGGTGAATACGCAGTATTTT. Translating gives CASSLGGLAGAPVNTQYF.

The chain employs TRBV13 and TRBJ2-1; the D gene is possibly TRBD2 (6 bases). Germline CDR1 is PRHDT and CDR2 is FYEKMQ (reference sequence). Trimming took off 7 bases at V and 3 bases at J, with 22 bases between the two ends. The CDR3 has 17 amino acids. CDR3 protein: CASTPQAPGVGYNEQFF. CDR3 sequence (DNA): TGTGCCAGCACCCCTCAAGCCCCGGGGGTGGGCTACAATGAGCAGTTCTTC.

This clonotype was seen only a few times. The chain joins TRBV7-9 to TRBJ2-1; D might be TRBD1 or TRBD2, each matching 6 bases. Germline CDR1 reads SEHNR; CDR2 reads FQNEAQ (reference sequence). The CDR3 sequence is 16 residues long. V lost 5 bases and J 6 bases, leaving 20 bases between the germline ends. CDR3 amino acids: CASSPSWQGRGNEQFF. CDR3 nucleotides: TGTGCCAGCAGCCCAAGTTGGCAGGGGCGGGGCAATGAGCAGTTCTTC.

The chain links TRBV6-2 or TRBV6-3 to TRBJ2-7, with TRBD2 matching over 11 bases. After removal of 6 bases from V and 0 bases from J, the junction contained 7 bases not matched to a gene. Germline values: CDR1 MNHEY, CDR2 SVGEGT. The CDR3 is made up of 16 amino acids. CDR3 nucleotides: TGTGCCAGCAGCGAACATAGCGGGGGGGCCTCCTACGAGCAGTACTTC. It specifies CASSEHSGGASYEQYF.

The CDR3 nucleotides are TGTGCCAGCAGTGTTTTCAGGGGTAGGACTGAAGCTTTCTTT. Translated: CASSVFRGRTEAFF. The V and J genes are TRBV6-1 and TRBJ1-1; D is possibly TRBD1 (6 bases). This CDR3 has 14 amino acids. Trimming shortened V by 4 bases and J by 5 bases, and 14 bases separated the two germline ends. CDR1 is MNHNS, CDR2 SASEGT, per germline.

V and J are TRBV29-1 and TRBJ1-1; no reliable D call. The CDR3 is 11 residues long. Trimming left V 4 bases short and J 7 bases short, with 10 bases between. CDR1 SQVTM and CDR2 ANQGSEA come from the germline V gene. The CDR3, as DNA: TGCAGCGTTGGGGAAGACTTTGAAGCTTTCTTT. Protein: CSVGEDFEAFF.

The DNA for the CDR3 is TGCGCCAGCAGCTATGACAGGGAGTATGGCTACACCTTC. Translating it yields CASSYDREYGYTF. This sequence joins TRBV5-1 and TRBJ1-2; 7 nucleotides line up with TRBD1. In germline, CDR1 is SGHRS, CDR2 YFSETQ. The CDR3 has 13 residues. J gave up 5 bases and V 3 bases, and 4 bases lay outside the gene matches. Filled out from reference TRBV5-1 and TRBJ1-2, the complete variable domain reads KAGVTQTPRYLIKTRGQQVTLSCSPISGHRSVSWYQQTPGQGLQFLFEYFSETQRNKGNFPGRFSGRQFSNSRSEMNVSTLELGDSALYLCASSYDREYGYTFGSGTRLTVV.

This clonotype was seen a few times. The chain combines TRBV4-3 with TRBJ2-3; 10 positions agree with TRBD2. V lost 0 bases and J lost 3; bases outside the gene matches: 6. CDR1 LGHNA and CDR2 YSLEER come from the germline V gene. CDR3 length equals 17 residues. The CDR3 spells CASSQDYRTSGTDTQYF. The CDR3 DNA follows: TGCGCCAGCAGCCAAGATTATCGGACTAGCGGTACAGATACGCAGTATTTT.